The rows below give T cell receptor beta chains drawn from one sample of a study of beta chain features in type 1 diabetes. Sequenced by immunoSEQ multiplex PCR; TCRdb stores in-frame clones only, minus some. Of about 320,000 clones in the sample, about 14% were seen once. Sample: central memory CD4+ T cells from blood. All receptors come from a man aged 25 to 40 in good health. The CDR3 runs from the conserved cysteine through the conserved F or W. A D gene is named only where the DNA matches it firmly. Clone size is stated in some rows and not others, as once, few, many or a class when expanded.

TRBV7-2	TRBD1	TRBJ1-4	few	TGTGCCAGCAGCGCAGGACAGGGGGGCGAAAAACTGTTTTTT	CASSAGQGGEKLFF
TRBV7-6	TRBD2	TRBJ2-7	many	TGTGCCAGCAGCTCACCGGGACTAGCGGGGGGTAGGTACGAGCAGTACTTC	CASSSPGLAGGRYEQYF
TRBV7-8	TRBD1	TRBJ1-5	.	TGTGCCAGCAGCCCAGGACAGGGAAATCAGCCCCAGCATTTT	CASSPGQGNQPQHF
TRBV7-8	TRBD2	TRBJ2-2	.	TGCGCCAGCAGCAAGCGGACTAGCGCGAACACCGGGGAGCTGTTTTTT	CASSKRTSANTGELFF
TRBV5-1	TRBD1	TRBJ2-7	few	TGCGCCAGCAGCGCTGGACAGGCCTACGAGCAGTACTTC	CASSAGQAYEQYF
TRBV2	.	TRBJ1-1	few	TGTGCCAGCAGTCAACTGAGGGAGTACCCTTGGGCTGAAGCTTTCTTT	CASSQLREYPWAEAFF
TRBV21-1	.	TRBJ2-5	.	TGTGCCAGCAGCAAAGCATCCGGGAGCCCCCAAGAGACCCAGTACTTC	CASSKASGSPQETQYF
TRBV6-5	.	TRBJ2-2	few	TGTGCCAGCAGTCCCGGACAGTTGAACACCGGGGAGCTGTTTTTT	CASSPGQLNTGELFF
TRBV7-8	TRBD1	TRBJ1-5	few	TGTGCCAGCAGTTCCGGGACAGTCAGCAATCAGCCCCAGCATTTT	CASSSGTVSNQPQHF
TRBV28	.	TRBJ2-2	few	TGTGCCAGCAGCACCCTCGGACAGCTCCCCGGGGAGCTGTTTTTT	CASSTLGQLPGELFF
TRBV5-1	TRBD1	TRBJ1-2	.	TGCGCCAGCAGCGCAACAGGGGTAGGGAACTATGGCTACACCTTC	CASSATGVGNYGYTF
TRBV9	TRBD2	TRBJ2-5	.	TGTGCCAGCAGCCAAGATCGCGGGAGTACAGAGACCCAGTACTTC	CASSQDRGSTETQYF
TRBV10-3	TRBD2	TRBJ2-5	.	TGTGCCAGCAGTTACTCGACTAGCGGGAGAGAGACCCAGTACTTC	CASSYSTSGRETQYF
TRBV6-1	TRBD2	TRBJ2-6	few	TGTGCCAGCAACCTCGGGGGGGCTGGGGCCAACGTCCTGACTTTC	CASNLGGAGANVLTF
TRBV5-1	.	TRBJ1-2	few	TGCGCCAGCAGCCCTGGGGGCAGGGCCTATGGCTACACCTTC	CASSPGGRAYGYTF
TRBV6-5	.	TRBJ1-2	.	TGTGCCAGCAGTTACCGCCACGGGGCTACCTATGGCTACACCTTC	CASSYRHGATYGYTF
TRBV4-2	.	TRBJ1-2	.	TGTGCCAGCAGCCGGGGTCAAAGGATGGACTATGGCTACACCTTC	CASSRGQRMDYGYTF
TRBV9	.	TRBJ2-2	.	TGTGCCAGCAGCGTAGGGTGGACACAGAACACCGGGGAGCTGTTTTTT	CASSVGWTQNTGELFF
TRBV5-1	TRBD1	TRBJ2-1	few	TGCGCCAGCAGCCTGGACGTCCGGGACAGGGATAGTGAGCAGTTCTTC	CASSLDVRDRDSEQFF
TRBV19	.	TRBJ2-5	.	TGTGCCAGTAGTATCGGTGTGGGTAGAGAGACCCAGTACTTC	CASSIGVGRETQYF
TRBV5-6	TRBD1	TRBJ2-5	.	TGTGCCAGCAGCTTACGCACAGGGGAAAAGACCCAGTACTTC	CASSLRTGEKTQYF
TRBV11-2	.	TRBJ2-3	few	TGTGCCAGCAGCTCCTCGTCTGGGGCGGACACAGATACGCAGTATTTT	CASSSSSGADTDTQYF